This T cell receptor beta chain was found in a study of blood T cells in healthy people across ages. With regard to this clonotype: Its antigen is not known.

The study, taken as a whole, reports: Estimates of diversity drawn from one million T cells were considered underestimates.

Through a sample-barcoded 5' primer and a J-beta primer mix, a second PCR was run for roughly 7 to 12 cycles. Every sample produced at least 2.5 million CDR3-containing paired-end reads. TCRdb re-called the 5' RACE reads with MiXCR, one entry per CDR3 protein. This table has some 1.1 million distinct CDR3 sequences, roughly two fifths appearing once. The clonotype originates from a man younger than 35 in good health. Sequencing was performed on blood.

The CDR3 loop reads CSARFGRLYGYTF. DNA of the CDR3: TGCAGTGCTAGGTTTGGCCGCCTCTATGGCTACACCTTC. V usage is TRBV20-1 and J usage is TRBJ1-2; D not certain. V was trimmed by 3 bases and J by 4 bases, leaving 12 bases between them. The CDR3 runs 13 residues. Per germline, CDR1 DFQATT and CDR2 SNEGSKA (reference sequence).